This T cell receptor beta chain was identified in a study of T cell responses to AZD1222 COVID-19 vaccine. This clone was counted once. Its antigen is still unknown. The table came from immunoSEQ multiplex PCR; TCRdb's copy has only in-frame clones and leaves some out. The table shows about 150,000 clones, with approximately 90% occurring only once. Study-wide points: Mostly white British, mostly female donors; authors suggested clonal diversity may be underestimated. The study sampled repertoires only after the peak T cell response. Researchers report vaccine-associated CD4 TCRs spanning spike, with dominance at 160-218 and 743-854.

The sample consisted of peripheral blood, taken on day 0 of AZD1222 vaccination. The clonotype originates from an adult in good health.

Written as DNA, the CDR3 is TGTGCCAGCAGCTTGGGACTAGCGGGAGTACGGGCCGGGGAGCTGTTTTTT. Translation gives CASSLGLAGVRAGELFF. The chain carries TRBV7-6 and TRBJ2-2, with TRBD2 identical over 14 bases. The CDR3 spans 17 residues. J lost 6 bases, V lost 3 bases, and 6 bases had no gene match. Per germline, CDR1 SGHVS and CDR2 FNYEAQ. The whole variable domain, remainder taken from reference TRBV7-6 and TRBJ2-2, is GAGVSQSPRYKVTKRGQDVALRCDPISGHVSLYWYRQALGQGPEFLTYFNYEAQQDKSGLPNDRFSAERPEGSISTLTIQRTEQRDSAMYRCASSLGLAGVRAGELFFGEGSRLTVL.